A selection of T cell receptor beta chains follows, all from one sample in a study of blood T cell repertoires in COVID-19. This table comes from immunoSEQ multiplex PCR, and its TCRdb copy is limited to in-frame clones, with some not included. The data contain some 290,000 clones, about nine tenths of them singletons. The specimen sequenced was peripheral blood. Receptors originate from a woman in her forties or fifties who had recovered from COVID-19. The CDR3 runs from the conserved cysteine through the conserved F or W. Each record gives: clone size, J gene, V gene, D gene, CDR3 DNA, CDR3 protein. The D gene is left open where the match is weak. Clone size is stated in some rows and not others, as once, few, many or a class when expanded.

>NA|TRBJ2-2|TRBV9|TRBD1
TGTGCCAGCAGCAGAACTACAGGGGGGAATACCGGGGAGCTGTTTTTT
CASSRTTGGNTGELFF
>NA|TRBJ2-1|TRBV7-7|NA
TGTGCTAGCAGCTTAGAACAGGGCAATGAGCAGTTCTTC
CASSLEQGNEQFF
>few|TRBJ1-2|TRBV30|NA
TGTGCCTGGAGTGAGGCGTGGGTCAGGGGTAATGGCTACACCTTC
CAWSEAWVRGNGYTF
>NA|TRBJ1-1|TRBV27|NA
TGTGCCAGCAGTTTGGCGGCGGGGGCGCACACTGAAGCTTTCTTT
CASSLAAGAHTEAFF
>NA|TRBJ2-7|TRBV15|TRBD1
TGTGCCACCAGCAGAGGGCAGGGGGCGGGCTACGAGCAGTACTTC
CATSRGQGAGYEQYF
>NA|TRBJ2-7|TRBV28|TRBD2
TGTGCCAGCCGGCTAGCGGGTTCTCCGTCCTACGAGCAGTACTTC
CASRLAGSPSYEQYF
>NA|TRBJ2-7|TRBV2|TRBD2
TGTGCCAGCAGTGACGGACTAGCGGGAGATGTTCCCTACGAGCAGTACTTC
CASSDGLAGDVPYEQYF
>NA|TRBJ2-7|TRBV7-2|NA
TGTGCCAGCAGCTTAGGGAGGGGAAGGGACGAGCAGTACTTC
CASSLGRGRDEQYF
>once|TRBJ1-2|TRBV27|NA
TGTGCCAGCAGTTGGAGGGGAGGCTATGGCTACACCTTC
CASSWRGGYGYTF
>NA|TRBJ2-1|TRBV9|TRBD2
TGTGCCAGCTCCCCTAGCGGGGGGGCCTACAATGAGCAGTTCTTC
CASSPSGGAYNEQFF
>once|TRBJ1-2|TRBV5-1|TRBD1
TGCGCCAGCAGCGCTGGGACAGGGGGTTCTAACTATGGCTACACCTTC
CASSAGTGGSNYGYTF
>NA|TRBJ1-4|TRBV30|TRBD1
TGTGCCTCGGACAGGGTCGGCGAAAAACTGTTTTTT
CASDRVGEKLFF
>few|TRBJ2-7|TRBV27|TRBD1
TGTGCCAGCAGTGGAGGTAGGGGACAGACATTCTACGAGCAGTACTTC
CASSGGRGQTFYEQYF
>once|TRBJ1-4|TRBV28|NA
TGTGCCAGCAGTTTAGCGGGGGGGGGTGAAAAACTGTTTTTT
CASSLAGGGEKLFF
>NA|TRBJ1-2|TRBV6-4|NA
TGTGCCAGCCGGGGACACCCTAACTATGGCTACACCTTC
CASRGHPNYGYTF
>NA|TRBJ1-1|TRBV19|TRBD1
TGTGCCAGTAGTTCGACAGGGAGGTACACTGAAGCTTTCTTT
CASSSTGRYTEAFF
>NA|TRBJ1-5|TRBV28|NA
TGTGCCAGCAGCCAAGGAGTCCTCGGGGTGCAGCCCCAGCATTTT
CASSQGVLGVQPQHF
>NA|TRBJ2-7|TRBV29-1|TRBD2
TGCAGCGTTGAAGAGATCCGCGGGAGGCGGTTCGAGCAGTACTTC
CSVEEIRGRRFEQYF
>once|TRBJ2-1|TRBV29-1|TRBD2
TGCAGCGTTGATCGACTAGCGGGACTCAATGAGCAGTTCTTC
CSVDRLAGLNEQFF
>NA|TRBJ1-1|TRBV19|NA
TGTGCCAGACGACCCGGGGAAAACACTGAAGCTTTCTTT
CARRPGENTEAFF
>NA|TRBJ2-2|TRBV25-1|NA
TGTGCCAGCAGCAACAGGGTGCACGGGGAGCTGTTTTTT
CASSNRVHGELFF
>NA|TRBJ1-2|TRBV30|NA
TGTGCCTCCCACCGGGGTGGCTACACCTTC
CASHRGGYTF
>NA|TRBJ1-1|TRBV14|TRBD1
TGTGCCAGCAGCCCGACAGGGGGTGGGAACACTGAAGCTTTCTTT
CASSPTGGGNTEAFF
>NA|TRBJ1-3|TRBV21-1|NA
TGTGCCAGCAGGAGGCGGTTTGGGGCCACTGGAAACACCATATATTTT
CASRRRFGATGNTIYF
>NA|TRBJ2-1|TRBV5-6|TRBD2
TGTGCCAGCAGCGAGCGGACTAGCGGTTTATACAATGAGCAGTTCTTC
CASSERTSGLYNEQFF
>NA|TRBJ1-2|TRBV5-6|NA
TGTGCCAGCAGCTTAGGACAGAGTATCTATGGCTACACCTTC
CASSLGQSIYGYTF
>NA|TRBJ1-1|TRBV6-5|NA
TGTGCCAGCAGTCGAAACGGGAACACTGAAGCTTTCTTT
CASSRNGNTEAFF
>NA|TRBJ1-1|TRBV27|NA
TGTGCCAGCCGCCTGGGCAGGGGCGGTGAGGAAGCTTTCTTT
CASRLGRGGEEAFF
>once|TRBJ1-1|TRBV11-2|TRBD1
TGTGCCAGCAGTCCGGACAGGGCGACTGAAGCTTTCTTT
CASSPDRATEAFF
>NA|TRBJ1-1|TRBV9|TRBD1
TGTGCCAGCAGCGGTGGGGACAGTCCCTTGAACACTGAAGCTTTCTTT
CASSGGDSPLNTEAFF
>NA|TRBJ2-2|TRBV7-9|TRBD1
TGTGCCAGCAGCCGACAGGGGATGAACACCGGGGAGCTGTTTTTT
CASSRQGMNTGELFF
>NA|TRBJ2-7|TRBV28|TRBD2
TGTGCCAGCAGTTCACTAGCGGGACGGTACGAGCAGTACTTC
CASSSLAGRYEQYF
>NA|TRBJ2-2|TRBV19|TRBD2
TGTGCCAGTAGTCGGACTAGCGGGGGGACATACACCGGGGAGCTGTTTTTT
CASSRTSGGTYTGELFF
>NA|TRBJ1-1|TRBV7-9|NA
TGTGCCAGCATCCTATTCGGGGGGAACACTGAAGCTTTCTTT
CASILFGGNTEAFF
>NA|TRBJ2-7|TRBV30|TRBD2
TGTGCCGGGGGGAGGACTAGTGTGAGCTCCTACGAGCAGTACTTC
CAGGRTSVSSYEQYF
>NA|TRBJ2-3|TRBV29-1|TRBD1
TGCAGCGTACCCGGGACAGGGGACACAGATACGCAGTATTTT
CSVPGTGDTDTQYF
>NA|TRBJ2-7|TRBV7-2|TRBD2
TGTGCCAGCAGCATCTCTAGCGGGGGGGACTACGAGCAGTACTTC
CASSISSGGDYEQYF
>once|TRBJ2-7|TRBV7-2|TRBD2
TGTGCCAGCAGCCCTAGCGGGGGGTACTACGAGCAGTACTTC
CASSPSGGYYEQYF
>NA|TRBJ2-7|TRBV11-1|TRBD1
TGTGCCAGCAGCTTAGGTGGGACAGTATTTTACGAGCAGTACTTC
CASSLGGTVFYEQYF
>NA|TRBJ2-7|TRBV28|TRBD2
TGTGCCAGCAGCCCACGACTAGCGGGGGCCTACGAGCAGTACTTC
CASSPRLAGAYEQYF
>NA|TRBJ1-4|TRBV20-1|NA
TGCAGTGTTAGTACGGGGGGTGGTGAAAAACTGTTTTTT
CSVSTGGGEKLFF
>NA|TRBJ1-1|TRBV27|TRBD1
TGTGCCAGCAGTTTATGGACAGGGGGAAGAAACACTGAAGCTTTCTTT
CASSLWTGGRNTEAFF
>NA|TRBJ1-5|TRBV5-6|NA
TGTGCCAGCAGCTTTAGACAGTCCAATCAGCCCCAGCATTTT
CASSFRQSNQPQHF
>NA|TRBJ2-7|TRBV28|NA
TGTGCCAGCTCTTATGGCAGGAACTCCTACGAGCAGTACTTC
CASSYGRNSYEQYF
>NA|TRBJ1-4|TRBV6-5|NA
TGTGCCAGCAGGTCGTCTTGGGAGGAAAAACTGTTTTTT
CASRSSWEEKLFF
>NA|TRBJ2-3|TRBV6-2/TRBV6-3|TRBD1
TGTGCCAGCAGCTGGGACAGGGGAGGAACAGATACGCAGTATTTT
CASSWDRGGTDTQYF
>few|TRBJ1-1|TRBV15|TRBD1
TGTGCCACCAGCAGCGACAGGGTGAGCATGAACACTGAAGCTTTCTTT
CATSSDRVSMNTEAFF
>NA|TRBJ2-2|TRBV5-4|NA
TGTGCCAGCAGCCTTCAAAATGGGCTCCTCACCGGGGAGCTGTTTTTT
CASSLQNGLLTGELFF
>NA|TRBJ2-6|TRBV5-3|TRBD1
TGTGCCAGAAGCCCAGACAGGGGGTGGACTGGGGCCAACGTCCTGACTTTC
CARSPDRGWTGANVLTF